This record looks at one T cell receptor beta chain sequence and its context. The entry originates in a study of monozygotic twins with inflammatory bowel disease. The CDR3 is made up of 12 amino acids. Germline assignment: CDR1 PRHDT and CDR2 FYEKMQ (reference sequence). TCRdb re-called the 5' RACE reads and gives one entry per CDR3 protein, without DNA. The table for this sample gives under 200,000 distinct CDR3 sequences. Sequencing was done on a sample of blood. This receptor was obtained from a human donor with ulcerative colitis or Crohn's disease, or a healthy co-twin of an affected twin (not recorded which). V and J are TRBV13 and TRBJ2-2. CDR3 protein: CASGIETGELFF.